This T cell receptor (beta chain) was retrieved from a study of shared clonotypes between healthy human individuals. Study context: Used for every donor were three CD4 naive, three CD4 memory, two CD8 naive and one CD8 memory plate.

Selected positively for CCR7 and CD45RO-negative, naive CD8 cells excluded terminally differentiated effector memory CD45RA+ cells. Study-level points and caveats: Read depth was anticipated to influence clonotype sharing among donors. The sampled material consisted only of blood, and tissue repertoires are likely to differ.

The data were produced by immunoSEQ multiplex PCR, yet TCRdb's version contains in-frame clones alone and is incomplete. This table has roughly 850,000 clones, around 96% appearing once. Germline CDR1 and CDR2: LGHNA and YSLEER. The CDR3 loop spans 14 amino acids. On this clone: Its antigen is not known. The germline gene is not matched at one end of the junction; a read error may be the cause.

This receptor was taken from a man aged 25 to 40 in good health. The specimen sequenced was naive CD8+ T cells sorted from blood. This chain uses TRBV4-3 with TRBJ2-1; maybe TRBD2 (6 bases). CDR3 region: CTSSQELAVNEQFF. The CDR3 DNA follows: TGCACCAGCAGCCAAGAACTAGCAGTAAATGAGCAGTTCTTC.